The T cell receptor (beta chain) under discussion was sequenced for a study of CD8 T cells in Susac syndrome. The CDR3 runs 16 residues. The germline V gene has CDR1 MNHEY and CDR2 SMNVEV (reference sequence). The ends lost 1 base at V and 3 bases at J; junction bases unmatched: 4. Random hexamers served to reverse transcribe roughly 0.5 to 1 ug RNA. TCR beta CDR3 was amplified by immunoSEQ multiplex PCR. This amplification extended across 54 Vbeta and 13 Jbeta segments. MiXCR, applied by TCRdb to the immunoSEQ multiplex PCR reads, yields one record per CDR3 protein. The sample holds 100,000 to 150,000 distinct CDR3 sequences, 80% to 95% seen once. TCR beta sequencing was performed on blood CD8+ and CD4+ T cells. Both CD4+ and CD8+ T cells were negatively isolated, and TEMRA cells underwent FACS enrichment.

The V call is TRBV27, the J call TRBJ2-1; 9 bases are a match to TRBD2. The clonotype originates from a human donor with multiple sclerosis. Material: CD8+ T cells from PBMCs. The CDR3 DNA sequence: TGTGCCAGCAGTTTATTACAGCGGGAGGTCTACAATGAGCAGTTCTTC. Residues: CASSLLQREVYNEQFF.